The 29 T cell receptor beta chains below come from one sample, sequenced in a study of T-cell reconstitution after alpha-beta-depleted transplantation in children. The TCRbeta library incorporated unique molecular identifiers. MiXCR, run by TCRdb on the PCR reads, gives a single entry per CDR3 protein. Of approximately 210,000 distinct CDR3 sequences in the sample, approximately 15% were seen once. Sequencing used PBMCs from the stem cell graft donor, obtained from the stem cell graft. The source of these receptors is a human donor who donated a stem cell graft to a child with acute lymphoblastic leukemia.

For this clonotype: This may be a read error: a much more frequent sequence differs by one nucleotide. The chain couples TRBV5-1 to TRBJ2-2; no clear D. The CDR3 has 16 amino acids. The V and J ends lost 2 bases and 3 bases respectively, with 14 bases between them. CDR1 and CDR2 from the germline V gene are SGHRS and YFSETQ. Here the CDR3 reads CASSLVAPIDTGELFF. In nucleotides, the CDR3 is TGCGCCAGCAGCTTAGTAGCTCCGATTGACACCGGGGAGCTGTTTTTT.

This clonotype occurred many times. The gene calls are TRBV5-6 and TRBJ2-5; D perhaps matches TRBD1 (6 bases). In germline, CDR1 is SGHDT, CDR2 YYEEEE. V was pared by 7 bases and J by 1 base, with 17 bases between. The CDR3 has 15 residues. CDR3 in amino acids: CASRTAGTSQETQYF. The CDR3 region has the DNA TGTGCCAGCCGGACTGCTGGGACATCCCAAGAGACCCAGTACTTC.

This clonotype was counted at least ten times. The chain combines TRBV12-3 or TRBV12-4 with TRBJ1-1, with 7 bases identical to TRBD1. This CDR3 has 12 amino acids. With 3 bases clipped from V and 10 bases from J, the junction kept 5 bases outside the gene matches. In DNA, the CDR3 is TGTGCCAGCAGTTTCAGGGGGGATGGAGCTTTCTTT. Its protein product is CASSFRGDGAFF.

This clonotype was recorded at least ten times. The rearrangement joins TRBV7-9 to TRBJ2-7, with 14 bases aligning to TRBD2. Germline V gene sequence: CDR1 SEHNR, CDR2 FQNEAQ (reference sequence). The V and J ends lost 4 bases and 5 bases, in that order; junction bases with no gene match: 7. The CDR3 has 16 amino acids. CDR3 sequence: CASSSGTSGSKNEQYF. The DNA for the CDR3 is TGTGCCAGCAGCTCCGGGACTAGCGGGAGCAAGAACGAGCAGTACTTC.

This clonotype was recorded many times. The genes are TRBV25-1 and TRBJ2-2; D perhaps matches TRBD1 (7 bases). V was pared by 4 bases and J by 3 bases, with 18 bases between. The CDR3 spans 17 residues. Germline V CDR1 and CDR2: MGHDK, SYGVNS. The CDR3 DNA follows: TGTGCCAGCAGTGCTAACTGGCGGGACAGATACACCGGGGAGCTGTTTTTT. Its translation is CASSANWRDRYTGELFF.

At least ten counts were recorded for this clonotype. This chain uses TRBV5-1 with TRBJ2-1; D perhaps matches TRBD2 (5 bases). Per the germline V gene, CDR1 is SGHRS and CDR2 is YFSETQ. This CDR3 is built from 14 residues. The V end lost 4 bases, the J end lost 0 bases, and 8 bases lay between the germline ends. The CDR3 spells CASSEGFSYNEQFF. The CDR3, as DNA: TGCGCCAGCAGCGAGGGATTCTCCTACAATGAGCAGTTCTTC. Full variable domain (rest looked up from reference TRBV5-1 and TRBJ2-1): KAGVTQTPRYLIKTRGQQVTLSCSPISGHRSVSWYQQTPGQGLQFLFEYFSETQRNKGNFPGRFSGRQFSNSRSEMNVSTLELGDSALYLCASSEGFSYNEQFFGPGTRLTVL.

This clonotype ranks as medium-sized (0.01 to 0.1%). V and J are TRBV5-1 and TRBJ2-2, with D hard to call. The germline CDR1 and CDR2 sequences are SGHRS and YFSETQ. CDR3 length: 18 residues. Trimming removed 4 bases from V and 4 bases from J, with 23 bases in between. The CDR3 region is CASSDRYRGTSVTGELFF. CDR3 bases: TGCGCCAGCAGCGACCGGTATAGAGGTACTTCGGTCACCGGGGAGCTGTTTTTT.

In the case of this clonotype: This may come from a read error, since a much larger clone is one base off. This chain joins TRBV6-1 and TRBJ2-1; D is undetermined. The CDR3 totals 14 residues. V lost 5 bases and J 5 bases, leaving 13 bases between the germline ends. Germline CDR1 and CDR2: MNHNS and SASEGT. DNA of the CDR3: TGTGCCAGCAGTCATGCAGTGGGGAACAATGAGCAGTTCTTC. It translates to CASSHAVGNNEQFF.

This CDR3 is CASKWDTQPNTEAFF. CDR3 bases: TGCGCCAGCAAGTGGGACACACAACCGAACACTGAAGCTTTCTTT. The chain uses TRBV5-1 and TRBJ1-1, with a tentative D call TRBD1 (6 bases). The CDR3 runs to 15 residues. Deletions cut 6 bases from V and 1 base from J, with 16 bases between. Germline V gives CDR1 SGHRS, CDR2 YFSETQ. Drawing the rest from reference TRBV5-1 and TRBJ1-1, the complete variable domain is KAGVTQTPRYLIKTRGQQVTLSCSPISGHRSVSWYQQTPGQGLQFLFEYFSETQRNKGNFPGRFSGRQFSNSRSEMNVSTLELGDSALYLCASKWDTQPNTEAFFGQGTRLTVV.

This clonotype was found many times. The V call is TRBV20-1, the J call TRBJ2-1; 12 bases fit TRBD2. This CDR3 is 16 amino acids long. CDR1 and CDR2 from the germline V gene are DFQATT and SNEGSKA (reference sequence). After removal of 3 bases from V and 2 bases from J, the junction contained 5 bases not matched to a gene. CDR3 loop: CSARDRLAGAYNEQFF. The CDR3 nucleotides are TGCAGTGCTAGGGATAGACTAGCGGGAGCCTACAATGAGCAGTTCTTC.

The V and J genes are TRBV30 and TRBJ1-1; possibly TRBD1 for D (6 bases). This CDR3 is built from 13 residues. CDR1 and CDR2 from the germline V gene are GTSNPN and SVGIG (reference sequence). V was trimmed by 3 bases and J by 4 bases, leaving 12 bases between them. DNA of the CDR3: TGTGCCTGGAGGTACAGGGTTAGCACTGAAGCTTTCTTT. It is translated as CAWRYRVSTEAFF.

This clonotype was picked up many times. This rearrangement joins TRBV3-1 to TRBJ2-5; 10 bases align to TRBD2. Germline V lookup: CDR1 LGHDT, CDR2 YNNKEL (reference sequence). There are 16 residues in the CDR3. The ends lost 0 bases at V and 7 bases at J; junction bases unmatched: 8. CDR3 amino acids: CASSQDPASGRGTQYF. In DNA, the CDR3 is TGTGCCAGCAGCCAAGACCCTGCTAGCGGGAGAGGGACCCAGTACTTC.

At least ten counts were recorded for this clonotype. The chain links TRBV11-2 to TRBJ2-4; D possibly corresponds to TRBD1 (6 bases). CDR3 length equals 15 residues. V was pared by 9 bases and J by 3 bases, with 18 bases between. Per germline, CDR1 SGHAT and CDR2 FQNNGV. CDR3 in DNA: TGTGCCAGTGGGCCCAGGGGAGAGGTCAAAAACATTCAGTACTTC. It is translated as CASGPRGEVKNIQYF.

There are many counts of this clonotype. The V gene is TRBV29-1, the J gene TRBJ2-2; D remains unclear. The CDR3 spans 13 residues. CDR1 SQVTM and CDR2 ANQGSEA come from the germline V gene. The V end lost 6 bases, the J end lost 6 bases, and 14 bases lay between the germline ends. This CDR3 reads CSVAESAAGELFF. Here the CDR3 DNA reads TGCAGCGTGGCCGAATCGGCGGCCGGGGAGCTGTTTTTT.

The chain links TRBV28 to TRBJ2-7; D possibly uses TRBD1 or TRBD2 (6 bases each). The germline V and J ends were trimmed by 3 bases and 0 bases, with 9 bases remaining between them. This CDR3 comprises 14 residues. Germline V gene data show CDR1 as MDHEN and CDR2 as SYDVKM. The CDR3 DNA is TGTGCCAGCAGTTTGAGGGGGGCCTCCTACGAGCAGTACTTC. Translation gives CASSLRGASYEQYF.

The sample holds many counts of this clonotype. The V call is TRBV20-1, the J call TRBJ2-7; tentatively, D is TRBD2 (7 bases). Germline values: CDR1 DFQATT, CDR2 SNEGSKA (reference sequence). The CDR3 is 13 amino acids. V was trimmed by 3 bases and J by 4 bases, leaving 13 bases between them. This CDR3 is CSARGGGPYEQYF. For the CDR3, the DNA is TGCAGTGCTAGGGGAGGGGGGCCTTACGAGCAGTACTTC.

This clonotype was recorded at least ten times. The chain is built from TRBV7-8 and TRBJ2-4; D may be TRBD1 (6 bases). Germline CDR1 and CDR2: SGHVS and FQNEAQ. The CDR3 runs 15 residues. V lost 1 base and J 4 bases, leaving 11 bases between the germline ends. CDR3 protein: CASSLVSRGKNIQYF. For the CDR3, the DNA is TGTGCCAGCAGCTTAGTTAGCAGGGGAAAAAACATTCAGTACTTC.

This clonotype was counted many times. The rearrangement links TRBV10-3 to TRBJ2-3, with D maybe TRBD1 (6 bases). The V gene lost 5 bases and the J gene lost 2 bases, with 14 bases spanning the gap. The CDR3 contains 15 residues. Looked up from germline, CDR1 is ENHRY and CDR2 is SYGVKD. The CDR3, as DNA: TGTGCCATCAGTTCACAGGGATTGACCACAGATACGCAGTATTTT. Translating gives CAISSQGLTTDTQYF.

This clonotype appeared many times. The V gene is TRBV5-1, the J gene TRBJ2-5; tentatively, D is TRBD1 (6 bases). Trimming left V 4 bases short and J 6 bases short, with 16 bases between. Per the germline V gene, CDR1 is SGHRS and CDR2 is YFSETQ. The CDR3 runs to 14 residues. The DNA of the CDR3 is TGCGCCAGCAGCCAGGTACAGGGTACCCAGACCCAGTACTTC. It translates to CASSQVQGTQTQYF.

This clonotype has at least ten counts. The J gene is TRBJ2-1, the V gene TRBV5-1, with D perhaps matching TRBD2 (6 bases). The germline V gene has CDR1 SGHRS and CDR2 YFSETQ. The CDR3 is 16 residues long. The V gene lost 4 bases and the J gene lost 1 base, with 15 bases spanning the gap. The CDR3 nucleotides are TGCGCCAGCAGCCCGTTACCTAGCGTGTCCTACAATGAGCAGTTCTTC. It is translated as CASSPLPSVSYNEQFF.

This chain joins TRBV11-3 and TRBJ2-1; D is perhaps TRBD1 or TRBD2 (5 bases each). The V gene's germline CDR1 is SGHNT and CDR2 YENEEA. The CDR3 length is 15 residues. Trimming left V 6 bases short and J 5 bases short, with 17 bases between. In nucleotides, the CDR3 is TGTGCCAGCAGTTCTGTTGGGGGAGTCCACAATGAGCAGTTCTTC. It codes for CASSSVGGVHNEQFF.

This clonotype was recorded many times. The V call is TRBV28, the J call TRBJ1-1; TRBD1 might be the D (5 bases). From germline, CDR1 is MDHEN and CDR2 SYDVKM. The CDR3 is made up of 14 amino acids. The V gene lost 7 bases and the J gene lost 4 bases, with 16 bases spanning the gap. The DNA for the CDR3 is TGTGCCAGCATCTCCCCAGGGCGGGCCACTGAAGCTTTCTTT. It specifies CASISPGRATEAFF.

Many counts were recorded for this clonotype. The chain has TRBV10-3 and TRBJ1-1, with TRBD1 as a possible D gene (6 bases). In germline, CDR1 is ENHRY, CDR2 SYGVKD. The germline V and J ends were trimmed by 8 bases and 1 base, with 17 bases remaining between them. CDR3 length: 15 amino acids. CDR3 bases: TGTGCCATCTCCTCCTCAGGGGCGTCGAACACTGAAGCTTTCTTT. Amino acid sequence: CAISSSGASNTEAFF.

At least ten counts were recorded for this clonotype. The genes are TRBV5-1 and TRBJ2-7; possibly TRBD1 or TRBD2 for D (6 bases each). V lost 0 bases to trimming and J lost 5 bases, with 12 bases between them. The CDR3 totals 14 residues. Germline V gene lookup returns CDR1 SGHRS and CDR2 YFSETQ. The CDR3 is CASSLGMGGDEQYF. CDR3 in DNA: TGCGCCAGCAGCTTGGGGATGGGGGGCGACGAGCAGTACTTC.

As regards this clonotype: Given a much more abundant clone one base away, this may be a read error. The CDR3 loop reads CASSSGLAGNTNTGDLFF. Written as DNA, the CDR3 is TGCGCCAGCAGCTCCGGACTAGCGGGGAATACGAACACCGGGGACCTGTTTTTT. The V gene is TRBV5-1, the J gene TRBJ2-2; 12 positions match TRBD2. Germline assignment: CDR1 SGHRS and CDR2 YFSETQ. The CDR3 loop spans 18 amino acids.

This clonotype has at least ten counts. The gene calls are TRBV19 and TRBJ2-7, with D perhaps given as TRBD1 or TRBD2 (5 bases each). The CDR3 extends over 14 amino acids. Trimming removed 7 bases from V and 0 bases from J, with 13 bases in between. Germline V gene sequence: CDR1 LNHDA, CDR2 SQIVND (reference sequence). CDR3 coding DNA: TGTGCCAGTAATCCGGGGCGGAACTCCTACGAGCAGTACTTC. Amino acids: CASNPGRNSYEQYF.

The genes are TRBV7-6 and TRBJ2-6; tentatively, D is TRBD1 (7 bases). CDR1 and CDR2 from the germline V gene are SGHVS and FNYEAQ. There are 19 residues in the CDR3. The V end was cut by 1 base, the J end by 1 base, with 17 bases between. For the CDR3, the DNA is TGTGCCAGCAGCTTAGGGGGGGAGACAGGGACGTCTGGGGCCAACGTCCTGACTTTC. Residues: CASSLGGETGTSGANVLTF.

This clonotype was recorded at least ten times. The CDR3 region is CASAPRGSANYGYTF. The CDR3 DNA is TGCGCCAGCGCCCCAAGGGGGTCTGCTAACTATGGCTACACCTTC. This rearrangement joins TRBV5-1 to TRBJ1-2; the D gene is possibly TRBD1 (6 bases). The CDR3 covers 15 residues. The V gene lost 7 bases and the J gene lost 0 bases, with 16 bases spanning the gap. Germline CDR1 SGHRS, CDR2 YFSETQ. Looking up the rest from reference TRBV5-1 and TRBJ1-2 gives the full variable domain: KAGVTQTPRYLIKTRGQQVTLSCSPISGHRSVSWYQQTPGQGLQFLFEYFSETQRNKGNFPGRFSGRQFSNSRSEMNVSTLELGDSALYLCASAPRGSANYGYTFGSGTRLTVV.

The genes are TRBV19 and TRBJ1-2; no reliable D call. Per germline, CDR1 LNHDA and CDR2 SQIVND (reference sequence). V was pared by 2 bases and J by 7 bases, with 8 bases between. CDR3 length: 12 amino acids. The CDR3 spells CASSIRGSGYTF. As DNA, the CDR3 is TGTGCCAGTAGTATACGCGGGAGTGGCTACACCTTC. Combining the CDR3 with reference TRBV19 and TRBJ1-2 gives the whole variable domain DGGITQSPKYLFRKEGQNVTLSCEQNLNHDAMYWYRQDPGQGLRLIYYSQIVNDFQKGDIAEGYSVSREKKESFPLTVTSAQKNPTAFYLCASSIRGSGYTFGSGTRLTVV.